The subject of this entry is one TCR beta chain. This clonotype was detected a few times. Its antigen is still unknown. A much bigger clone sits one base away, suggesting this may be a read error. The data originate from a study of T cells in Graves' hyperthyroidism and ophthalmopathy (dated by TCRdb to the late 2010s). About the study as a whole: Peripheral blood samples were taken at initial diagnosis, before any treatment was given. To identify distinguishing TCR V-J signatures, a discovery cohort of 90 to 100 patients was used, comprising 43 with Graves' ophthalmopathy and approximately 58 with stable Graves' hyperthyroidism. Prospective prediction of ophthalmopathy was tested in an independent validation cohort consisting of fewer than 20 hyperthyroidism patients and some 15 patients who later progressed to ophthalmopathy. For training and testing, the roughly 93 patients in the discovery cohort were randomly divided in a 7:3 ratio. In roughly six Graves' hyperthyroidism patients, the study also compared T-cell repertoires from thyroid tissue with T-cell repertoires from blood. Once sampling was done, hyperthyroidism patients were given methimazole at a starting dose of 30 mg daily, whereas ophthalmopathy patients were given high-dose intravenous methylprednisolone. According to the paper, TCR Vbeta CDR3 sequencing was carried out on more than 120 peripheral blood samples, which came from 40 to 45 ophthalmopathy, around 75 hyperthyroidism and about 17 progressor patients. The paper as a whole reports these results and caveats: Blood samples also contained most of the expanded thyroid clonotypes (frequency above 0.001), which suggests that blood repertoires may reflect thyroid immune responses. In validation, progression to ophthalmopathy was predicted by the model with 70.59% sensitivity and nearly 75% specificity, a median of approximately 6.5 months before onset. In cross-validation, a model built on a 13 V-J signature told ophthalmopathy apart from stable hyperthyroidism with about 90% sensitivity and approximately 84% specificity, and in testing the same model reached 80%/75%. Sample size was not statistically predetermined, and investigators were not blinded to group allocation.

Taken from the germline V gene, the CDR1 and CDR2 loops are SGHTA and FQGNSA. V was cut back by 5 bases and J by 4 bases, leaving a gap of 17 bases between them. The CDR3 goes from the cysteine to the phenylalanine over 15 residues. The CDR3 DNA has 45 bases and is translated from base 1. The TCR beta CDR3 regions were amplified from RNA transcripts. The TCR CDR3 was subjected to a first round of RT-PCR using the HTBI primer set and the Qiagen OneStep RT-PCR kit. Libraries were constructed in a second round of multiplex PCR, after which size selection and purification were performed. Libraries were sequenced paired-end with 100 bp reads on an Illumina HiSeq2000. The authors processed their data as follows. Raw data were processed with SOAPnuke, discarding reads with adapters, uncalled bases, mean Phred below 15, or no exact constant-primer or identifier match. High-quality paired reads were merged with COPE v1.2.5, and unique nucleotide sequences were defined as clonotypes. MiTCR v1.1 was used to align clonotypes to the IMGT TRBV, TRBD and TRBJ reference segments. The analysis included only V-J combinations with a frequency above 0.0001, which together covered 99% to 99.2% of the repertoires. A TCS score was defined as the ratio between F50 (clonal expansion) and ExV (chaos), using BLOSUM62-based TCRdist between CDR3 peptides within each V-J. Welch's t-statistics and random forest reduced some 510 V-J features to 13, which were used in a naive Bayes classifier (R e1071). TCRdb took the public reads, trimmed them with fastp at Q25, ran MiXCR for clone calling and kept in-frame beta chains. Rows matching on CDR3 protein sequence are summarized as one entry with the most common DNA and genes. These V and J calls rely on TCRdb rather than the paper's analysis. In all, the sample holds some 490,000 distinct CDR3 sequences, and roughly 15% of those were seen once. The ten largest clonotypes hold about 29% of the sample.

Ophthalmopathy patients had moderately to severely active disease, with a Clinical Activity Score of 3 or more, a NOSPECS grade of 4 or more, and a disease duration of less than 3 months. Patients with uncontrolled infections, other autoimmune diseases, pregnancy or lactation were excluded. Diagnoses were based on clinical symptoms, serum thyroxine and TRAb, thyroid ultrasound and orbital computed tomography. PBMCs were separated from 8 to 10 ml of fresh peripheral blood using Ficoll-Paque density gradient centrifugation. Total RNA was extracted using Trizol reagent, and RNA quality was assessed on an Agilent 2100 Bioanalyzer.

The V gene is TRBV7-2 and the J gene is TRBJ1-1; too little of a D gene remains to name it. Material for sequencing was blood. This receptor was identified in a woman aged 25 to 39 with Graves' ophthalmopathy. The DNA sequence is TGTGCCAGCAGCGCCGATTCTGTAGTTAGCACTGAAGCTTTCTTT. Its translation is CASSADSVVSTEAFF.